These T cell receptor beta chains were read from a single sample in a study of T cell repertoires in cytomegalovirus infection. TCRdb processed the reads anew with MiXCR; each CDR3 protein has one entry. The sample includes around 630,000 distinct CDR3 sequences, about 24% of them seen just once. The sequenced sample was CD8+ T cells from PBMCs. The receptors were sampled from a human donor in good health (CMV status not recorded). Some clones in this sample may be carry-over from other donors' samples. Both conserved end residues are part of each CDR3. D genes are given only for firm matches. Clone size, where shown, is once, few, many, or a class for clones that have expanded.

clone size,D gene,V gene,J gene,CDR3 DNA,CDR3 protein
many,NA,TRBV7-6,TRBJ2-1,TGTGCCAGCAGCTGGGGTTCCTACAATGAGCAGTTCTTC,CASSWGSYNEQFF
many,NA,TRBV12-3/TRBV12-4,TRBJ2-2,TGTGCCAGCAGTTTGTCCCCGTACACCGGGGAGCTGTTTTTT,CASSLSPYTGELFF
NA,TRBD1,TRBV25-1,TRBJ2-7,TGTGCCAGCATGACAGGGGTTGAGCAGTACTTC,CASMTGVEQYF
many,NA,TRBV6-1,TRBJ1-4,TGTGCCAGCAGTGATCCGGGGACTAATGAAAAACTGTTTTTT,CASSDPGTNEKLFF
NA,NA,TRBV6-6,TRBJ2-1,TGTGCCAGCCGCCTCAACTATGAGCAGTTCTTC,CASRLNYEQFF
many,NA,TRBV7-2,TRBJ1-5,TGTGCCAGCAGCCCCTTCGCCCGGCGGAGCAATCAGCCCCAGCATTTT,CASSPFARRSNQPQHF
NA,NA,TRBV7-9,TRBJ2-1,TGTGCCAGCAGCTTAAGGATTGGGAATGAGCAGTTCTTC,CASSLRIGNEQFF
NA,TRBD2,TRBV11-2,TRBJ2-1,TGTGCCAGCAGCTTTCCCGGGACTAGCCCCTCCTACAATGAGCAGTTCTTC,CASSFPGTSPSYNEQFF
NA,NA,TRBV2,TRBJ1-2,TGTGCCAGCAGCCTAGACAGGAGCACCGCGCGGGGCTACACCTTC,CASSLDRSTARGYTF
NA,NA,TRBV7-6,TRBJ1-1,TGTGCCAGCAGCCCACCGGGACGCCTTGAAGCTTTCTTT,CASSPPGRLEAFF
few,NA,TRBV19,TRBJ2-4,TGTGCCAGTAGTACCGGACTGGTAGACATTCAGTACTTC,CASSTGLVDIQYF
NA,TRBD1,TRBV9,TRBJ1-2,TGTGCCAGCAGCGCCTCAGGGGGGACAGCCTATGGCTACACCTTC,CASSASGGTAYGYTF
NA,TRBD2,TRBV4-2,TRBJ2-1,TGTGCCAGCAGCCAAGCCCTAGCGGGGACCTCCTACAATGAGCAGTTCTTC,CASSQALAGTSYNEQFF
once,NA,TRBV27,TRBJ2-2,TGTGCCAGCAGTTTATCCCTGCCCGGGGAGCTGTTTTTT,CASSLSLPGELFF
NA,NA,TRBV4-1,TRBJ1-1,TGCGCCAGCAGCCAAGAAAGAGACTTGAACACTGAAGCTTTCTTT,CASSQERDLNTEAFF
few,TRBD1,TRBV6-6,TRBJ1-2,TGTGCCAGCAGTTACGTCCTTCCTTCGGGACAGGGGGAGGGCTACACCTTC,CASSYVLPSGQGEGYTF
NA,TRBD2,TRBV11-1,TRBJ2-1,TGTGCCAGCAGCCCCTCGACTAGCGGGGGTTCTTACAATAAGCAGTTCTTC,CASSPSTSGGSYNKQFF
many,TRBD1,TRBV2,TRBJ2-7,TGTGCCAGCGGACAGGTGATCTACGAGCAGTACTTC,CASGQVIYEQYF
few,NA,TRBV27,TRBJ1-5,TGTGCCAGCAGTTTAACGCTGTCCTTCAATCAGCCCCAGCATTTT,CASSLTLSFNQPQHF
few,NA,TRBV10-3,TRBJ2-3,TGTGCCATCCTAAGCACAGATACGCAGTATTTT,CAILSTDTQYF
many,NA,TRBV7-6,TRBJ2-7,TGTGCCAGCAGCTTATCAGTTTTCTACGAGCAGTACTTC,CASSLSVFYEQYF
few,NA,TRBV29-1,TRBJ1-4,TGCAGCGTTGAAGTGGGGGCCAAACTGTTTTTT,CSVEVGAKLFF
many,NA,TRBV7-2,TRBJ1-1,TGTGCCAGCAGCTCCCCTGTGGCTTTCTTT,CASSSPVAFF
NA,TRBD1,TRBV10-3,TRBJ1-2,TGTGCCACCCTAGGGACAGGGGGCCATGTAAGAGGCTACACCTTC,CATLGTGGHVRGYTF
few,NA,TRBV6-5,TRBJ2-1,TGTGCCAGCACCATAAGTAATCCATCTTCCGGGACTCGCTTTTACAATGAGCAGTTCTTC,CASTISNPSSGTRFYNEQFF
NA,TRBD1,TRBV19,TRBJ2-1,TGTGCCAGTCAGTCCCGGGACAGGGGTAAGTCCTACAATGAGCAGTTCTTC,CASQSRDRGKSYNEQFF
NA,TRBD1,TRBV12-3/TRBV12-4,TRBJ2-1,TGTGCCAGCAGTTTAGATTCAGGGGGCTCCTACAATGAGCAGTTCTTC,CASSLDSGGSYNEQFF
many,NA,TRBV5-1,TRBJ2-2,TGTGCCAGCAGCCGGGGGAGGAACACCGGGGAGCTGTTTTTT,CASSRGRNTGELFF
once,NA,TRBV12-3/TRBV12-4,TRBJ1-2,TGTGCCAGCAGTTTAATGACAGTAGGAGTTTACACCTTC,CASSLMTVGVYTF
NA,NA,TRBV7-9,TRBJ2-2,TGTGCCAGCAGCTTACCAGGGGACGCGAACACCGGGGAGCTGTTTTTT,CASSLPGDANTGELFF
many,NA,TRBV7-6,TRBJ2-7,TGTGCCAGCAGCCCGGGCTCCGGTTCACCCTACGAGCAGTACTTC,CASSPGSGSPYEQYF
many,NA,TRBV7-2,TRBJ2-2,TGTGCCAGCAGCTTAGCTGGAGCGACGGAGCTGTTTTTT,CASSLAGATELFF
NA,NA,TRBV19,TRBJ1-3,TGTGCCAGTAGTCTCGGCGACACCATATATTTT,CASSLGDTIYF
NA,TRBD1,TRBV27,TRBJ2-3,TGTGCCAGCAGAGCAGGGGGCTATCTCACAGATACGCAGTATTTT,CASRAGGYLTDTQYF
many,TRBD1,TRBV13,TRBJ2-7,TGTGCCAGCAGCCTGGGACAGGAGAACTACGAGCAGTACTTC,CASSLGQENYEQYF
NA,NA,TRBV18,TRBJ2-5,TGTGCCAGCTCACGGGCCGGCCCAGAGACCCAGTACTTC,CASSRAGPETQYF
few,NA,TRBV20-1,TRBJ2-7,TGCAGTGCTAGGGGATTCCTCGGGAGCTCCTACGAGCAGTACTTC,CSARGFLGSSYEQYF
few,TRBD1,TRBV29-1,TRBJ2-5,TGCAGCGTCGTAAATTCGGACAGGTCCCTCTTCAGGGAGACCCAGTACTTC,CSVVNSDRSLFRETQYF
NA,NA,TRBV20-1,TRBJ2-2,TGCAGTGCTAGAGAGATGGGACACTTCACCGGGGAGCTGTTTTTT,CSAREMGHFTGELFF
NA,NA,TRBV19,TRBJ2-2,TGTGCCAGTAGTAAGAGGCAGGGGTTCCGATCCACCGGGGAGCTGTTTTTT,CASSKRQGFRSTGELFF
many,NA,TRBV10-2,TRBJ1-2,TGCGCCAGCAGTGAGGACTTGATTCCCTATGGCTACACCTTC,CASSEDLIPYGYTF
few,TRBD1,TRBV29-1,TRBJ1-2,TGCAGCGTTTCGGACAGGGGGCCAGGTGGCTACACCTTC,CSVSDRGPGGYTF
NA,NA,TRBV7-6,TRBJ2-3,TGTGCCAGCAGCCCATCCTACGCGACGGATATTAGCACAGATACGCAGTATTTT,CASSPSYATDISTDTQYF
few,TRBD1,TRBV6-1,TRBJ1-1,TGTGCCAGCAGTGAAGGACAGGGAGGGACTGAAGCTTTCTTT,CASSEGQGGTEAFF
few,NA,TRBV28,TRBJ2-5,TGTGCCAGCAGTTTATTCGGCAGGGCAAAAGAGACCCAGTACTTC,CASSLFGRAKETQYF
few,NA,TRBV2,TRBJ1-4,TGTGCCAGCGATATCGCGGAGACAACTAATGAAAAACTGTTTTTT,CASDIAETTNEKLFF
few,TRBD2,TRBV4-1,TRBJ2-3,TGCGCCAGCAGCCTAGCGGGGGATATAGATACGCAGTATTTT,CASSLAGDIDTQYF
few,NA,TRBV7-9,TRBJ2-1,TGTGCCAGCAGCGCCCCCGGACAGCGTTTCAATGAGCAGTTCTTC,CASSAPGQRFNEQFF
NA,NA,TRBV6-2/TRBV6-3,TRBJ2-2,TGTGCCAGCAGTTACTCGAAAACCGAACTAGACACCGGGGAGCTGTTTTTT,CASSYSKTELDTGELFF
few,TRBD1,TRBV7-6,TRBJ1-6,TGTGCCAGCAGCTCTTTAACAGGGGTAGTTTCACCCCTCCACTTT,CASSSLTGVVSPLHF
NA,NA,TRBV28,TRBJ2-3,TGTGCCAGCAGCCCCTTTGACGGTCCTACAGATACGCAGTATTTT,CASSPFDGPTDTQYF
NA,TRBD1,TRBV7-4,TRBJ2-6,TGTGCCAGCAGCTCAGGACAGGGGGCATGGTACAACGTCCTGACTTTC,CASSSGQGAWYNVLTF
NA,NA,TRBV14,TRBJ2-1,TGTGCCAGCAGCCAGAGGGGTCCCATTACCTACAATGAGCAGTTCTTC,CASSQRGPITYNEQFF
many,NA,TRBV4-1,TRBJ1-2,TGCGCCAGCAGCCAAGAGGAGGGGACCTCTAACTATGGCTACACCTTC,CASSQEEGTSNYGYTF
NA,TRBD1,TRBV13,TRBJ2-1,TGTGCCAGCAGCGGGAGACAGGGGGCCTACAATGAGCAGTTCTTC,CASSGRQGAYNEQFF
NA,TRBD1,TRBV20-1,TRBJ2-3,TGCAGTGCTGTCTCGGACAGGGAAATGACAGATACGCAGTATTTT,CSAVSDREMTDTQYF